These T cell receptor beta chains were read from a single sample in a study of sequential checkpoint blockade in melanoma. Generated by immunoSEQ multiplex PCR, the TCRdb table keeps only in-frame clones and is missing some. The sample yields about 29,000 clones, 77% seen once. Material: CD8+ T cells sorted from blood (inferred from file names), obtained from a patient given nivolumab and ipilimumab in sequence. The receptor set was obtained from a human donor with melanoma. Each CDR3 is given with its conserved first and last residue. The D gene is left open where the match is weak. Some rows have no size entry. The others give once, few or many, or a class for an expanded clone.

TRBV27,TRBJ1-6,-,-,TGTGCCAGCAGGCCCACCTATAATTCACCCCCCCACTTT,CASRPTYNSPPHF
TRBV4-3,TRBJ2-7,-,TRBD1,TGCGCCAGCAGCTATGGACAGGGGGGTTACGAGCAGTACTTC,CASSYGQGGYEQYF
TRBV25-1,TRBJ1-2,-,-,TGTGCCAGCAGTACAGGGATCCCGGTCTATGGCTACACCTTC,CASSTGIPVYGYTF
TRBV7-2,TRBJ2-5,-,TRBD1,TGTGCCAGCAGCTTACAGGGGGCTCAGGAGACCCAGTACTTC,CASSLQGAQETQYF
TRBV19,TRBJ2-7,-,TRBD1,TGTGCCAGTAGCTCCCCCCTCAGGGGGCCCCACGAGCAGTACTTC,CASSSPLRGPHEQYF
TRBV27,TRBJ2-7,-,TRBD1,TGTGCCAGCAGTTTAGAAGGACAGGGGATTTGGTACGAGCAGTACTTC,CASSLEGQGIWYEQYF
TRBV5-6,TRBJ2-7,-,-,TGTGCCAGCAGCTTGGCCGGGACAAAACGCTACGAGCAGTACTTC,CASSLAGTKRYEQYF
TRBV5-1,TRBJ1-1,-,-,TGCGCCAGCAGCTTGGCCCCCGGGGGGAACACTGAAGCTTTCTTT,CASSLAPGGNTEAFF
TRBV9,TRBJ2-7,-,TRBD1,TGTGCCAGCAGCTCACACCGGGACAGTCTCTACGAGCAGTACTTC,CASSSHRDSLYEQYF
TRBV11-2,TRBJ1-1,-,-,TGTGCCAGCAAGGACGGGGAGGGCACTGAAGCTTTCTTT,CASKDGEGTEAFF
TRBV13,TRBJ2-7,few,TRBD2,TGTGCCAGCAGTGATGGCGGGAGGGCCCACCACGAGCAGTACTTC,CASSDGGRAHHEQYF
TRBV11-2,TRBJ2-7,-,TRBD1,TGTGCCAGCAGCTATACAGGGGGCGAGTTAGGATTC,CASSYTGGELGF
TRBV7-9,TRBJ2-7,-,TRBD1,TGTGCCAGCAGCTTATGGGGACAGGGTAACTACGAGCAGTACTTC,CASSLWGQGNYEQYF
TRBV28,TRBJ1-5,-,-,TGTGCCAGCAGTTCCTCCTTCGCGGATGTAGAGAATAGCAATCAGCCCCAGCATTTT,CASSSSFADVENSNQPQHF
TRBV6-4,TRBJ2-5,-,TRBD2,TGTGCCAGCAGTCCTACCCCGGGCGGGAGGTTAGAGACCCAGTACTTC,CASSPTPGGRLETQYF
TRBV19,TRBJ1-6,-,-,TGTGCCAGTAGTATAGAGGCAGGGCTGGGCTCACCCCTCCACTTT,CASSIEAGLGSPLHF
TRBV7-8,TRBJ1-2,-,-,TGTGCCAGCAGCTTACAGGGCCCTAACGGCTACACCTTC,CASSLQGPNGYTF
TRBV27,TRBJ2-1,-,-,TGTGCCAGCAGTCCTCGGGTGAGCTCCTACAATGAGCAGTTCTTC,CASSPRVSSYNEQFF
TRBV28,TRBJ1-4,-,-,TGTGCCAGCAGTCGAACAGGGCAGAGTGAAAAACTGTTTTTT,CASSRTGQSEKLFF
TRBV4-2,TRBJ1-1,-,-,TGTGCCAGCAGCCCCCTTTCGAACACTGAAGCTTTCTTT,CASSPLSNTEAFF
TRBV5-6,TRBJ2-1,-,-,TGTGCCAGCAGCACGCTCGGGAATGAGCAGTTCTTC,CASSTLGNEQFF
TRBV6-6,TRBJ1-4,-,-,TGTGCCAGCAGTTACTCGAGGGGGGGGGATGAAAAACTGTTTTTT,CASSYSRGGDEKLFF
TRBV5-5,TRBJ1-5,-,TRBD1,TGTGCCAGCAGCTTGGGGGGGACAGGGGATCAGCCCCAGCATTTT,CASSLGGTGDQPQHF
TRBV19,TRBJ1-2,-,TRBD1,TGTGCCAGTAGTCCATCGGACAGGGGGTTTGATGCTAACTATGGCTACACCTTC,CASSPSDRGFDANYGYTF
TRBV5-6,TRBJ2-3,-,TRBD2,TGTGCCAGCAGCCCCTATAGCGGGGTCACAGATACGCAGTATTTT,CASSPYSGVTDTQYF
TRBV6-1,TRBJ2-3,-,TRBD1,TGTGCCAGCAGTGAAATCAGGACAGGGGGAGGGGATACGCAGTATTTT,CASSEIRTGGGDTQYF
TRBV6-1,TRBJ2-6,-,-,TGTGCCAGCAGTGAAATTCACTCTGGGGCCAACGTCCTGACTTTC,CASSEIHSGANVLTF
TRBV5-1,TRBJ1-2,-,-,TGCGCCAGCAGTCCGGGAGGTCCTCTTTATGGCTACACCTTC,CASSPGGPLYGYTF
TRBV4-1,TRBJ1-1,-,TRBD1,TGCGCCAGCAGCCGAACAGGGGACGGAGCTTTCTTT,CASSRTGDGAFF